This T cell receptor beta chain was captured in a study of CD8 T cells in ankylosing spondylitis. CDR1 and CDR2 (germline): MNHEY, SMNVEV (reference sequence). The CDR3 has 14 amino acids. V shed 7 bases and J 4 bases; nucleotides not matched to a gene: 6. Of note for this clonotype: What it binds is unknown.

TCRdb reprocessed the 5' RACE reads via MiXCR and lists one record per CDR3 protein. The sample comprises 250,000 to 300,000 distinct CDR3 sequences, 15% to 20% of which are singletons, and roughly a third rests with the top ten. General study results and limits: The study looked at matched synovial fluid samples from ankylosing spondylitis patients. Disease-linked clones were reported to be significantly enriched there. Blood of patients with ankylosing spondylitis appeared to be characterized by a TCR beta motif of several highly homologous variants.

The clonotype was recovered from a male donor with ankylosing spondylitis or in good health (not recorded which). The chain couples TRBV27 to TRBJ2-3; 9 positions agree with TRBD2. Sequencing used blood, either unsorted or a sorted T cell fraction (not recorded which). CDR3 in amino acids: CASTISGSSDTQYF. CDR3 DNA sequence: TGTGCCAGCACTATTAGCGGGAGCTCAGATACGCAGTATTTT.